The 28 T cell receptor beta chains listed next were all sequenced from one sample in a study of human T cells and chemical hapten exposure (dated by TCRdb to about 2021). The library relied on RACE. The sequencer listed for this sample is NextSeq 500. TCRdb cleaned the public reads at Q25 with fastp, built clones with MiXCR and kept in-frame beta chains. Rows are unified per CDR3 protein, each entry keeping the most common DNA and genes. The sample table records roughly 380,000 distinct CDR3 sequences; less than 6.5% of these occur just once. The top ten clonotypes cover approximately 2.4% of the sample. In the paper's terms, the time point label means: pre-sensitization, week 0. The treatment or condition label of this sample denotes: therapeutic diphenylcyclopropenone sensitization with weekly scalp DPC. This specimen was whole blood, taken in connection with sensitization to the hapten diphenylcyclopropenone (DPC). The receptors here all came from a woman in her 50s with alopecia areata. Some clones in this sample may be carry-over from other donors' samples.

V gene TRBV29-1 combines with J gene TRBJ1-5, with 8 nucleotides matching TRBD1. This CDR3 has 13 amino acids. CDR1 and CDR2 from the germline V gene are SQVTM and ANQGSEA. Trimming took 5 bases from V and 3 from J; bases not matched to a gene: 3. In nucleotides, the CDR3 is TGCAGCGTTAAGGACAGGGACAATCAGCCCCAGCATTTT. This encodes CSVKDRDNQPQHF.

This clonotype was observed many times. V is TRBV7-6 and J is TRBJ2-2; tentative D call: TRBD2 (6 bases). V was pared by 4 bases and J by 6 bases, with 30 bases between. The CDR3 consists of 20 residues. Looked up from germline, CDR1 is SGHVS and CDR2 is FNYEAQ. CDR3 coding DNA: TGTGCCAGCAGCTCCGCCCCTCTCCCGTCCGGGGCGGGGAAGGCCGGGGAGCTGTTTTTT. Residues: CASSSAPLPSGAGKAGELFF.

The chain uses TRBV12-3 or TRBV12-4 and TRBJ2-1; D could derive from TRBD1 or TRBD2 (5 bases each). V lost 6 bases and J lost 7, with 16 bases in between. The length of the CDR3 is 14 residues. The CDR3 nucleotides are TGTGCCAGCAGAGAAGGGACCACACCGAATGAGCAGTTCTTC. It yields the protein CASREGTTPNEQFF.

This clonotype was picked up many times. The chain couples TRBV4-2 to TRBJ2-1, with 10 bases matching TRBD2. The V gene end was trimmed by 4 bases and the J gene end by 3 bases; junction bases not matched to a gene: 3. Germline-derived CDR1 and CDR2 are LGHNA and YNFKEQ. The CDR3 is made up of 15 amino acids. In DNA form, the CDR3 reads TGTGCCAGCAGCCCCCTAGCGGGAGTCTACAATGAGCAGTTCTTC. Translated, it gives CASSPLAGVYNEQFF.

The rearrangement uses TRBV4-2 and TRBJ2-5; D uncertain. CDR1 and CDR2 (germline): LGHNA, YNFKEQ. Trimming shortened V by 0 bases and J by 7 bases, and 6 bases separated the two germline ends. This CDR3 is built from 12 residues. CDR3 DNA sequence: TGTGCCAGCAGCCAAGATAAAGGGACCCAGTACTTC. Its translation is CASSQDKGTQYF.

This clonotype was seen repeatedly, ten times or more. The chain joins TRBV7-6 to TRBJ2-7; 10 bases agree with TRBD1. The germline CDR1 and CDR2 sequences are SGHVS and FNYEAQ. With V trimmed by 5 bases and J by 3 bases, 7 bases remained unmatched. The CDR3 covers 15 residues. DNA of the CDR3: TGTGCCAGCAGCGGGACCGGGACAGGGGACTACGAGCAGTACTTC. As protein: CASSGTGTGDYEQYF.

This chain joins TRBV6-5 and TRBJ1-2; 8 bases are a match to TRBD1. J gave up 4 bases and V 6 bases, and 4 bases lay outside the gene matches. The CDR3 is 13 amino acids. The germline V gene has CDR1 MNHEY and CDR2 SVGAGI. The DNA of the CDR3 is TGTGCCAGCAGGTCAACAGGGGGCTATGGCTACACCTTC. It yields the protein CASRSTGGYGYTF.

V usage is TRBV4-3 and J usage is TRBJ1-6, with D perhaps matching TRBD1 (5 bases). V lost 0 bases to trimming and J lost 3 bases, with 12 bases between them. This CDR3 has 17 residues. The germline gives CDR1 LGHNA, CDR2 YSLEER. The CDR3 DNA reads as TGCGCCAGCAGCCAAGATAACAGGATCATCTATAATTCACCCCTCCACTTT. Its translation is CASSQDNRIIYNSPLHF.

In this sample, this clonotype turned up a few times. The J gene is TRBJ2-3, the V gene TRBV9, with 7 bases fitting TRBD2. J lost 4 bases, V lost 4 bases, and 9 bases had no gene match. Germline loops: CDR1 SGDLS, CDR2 YYNGEE. The length of the CDR3 is 15 residues. The CDR3 reads CASSPRASGSDTQYF. CDR3 nucleotides: TGTGCCAGCAGCCCAAGGGCTAGCGGATCAGATACGCAGTATTTT.

This clonotype has ten or more counts. This chain connects TRBV18 to TRBJ2-5; TRBD1 is a possible D gene (5 bases). Trimming pared 0 bases from V and 0 bases from J, leaving 8 bases between. This CDR3 spans 15 amino acids. From germline, CDR1 is KGHSH and CDR2 LQKENI. CDR3 DNA sequence: TGTGCCAGCTCACCACCTACAGGATACCAAGAGACCCAGTACTTC. Residues: CASSPPTGYQETQYF. Filled out from reference TRBV18 and TRBJ2-5, the complete variable domain reads NAGVMQNPRHLVRRRGQEARLRCSPMKGHSHVYWYRQLPEEGLKFMVYLQKENIIDESGMPKERFSAEFPKEGPSILRIQQVVRGDSAAYFCASSPPTGYQETQYFGPGTRLLVL.

This clonotype has a count of ten or more. The V and J genes are TRBV4-1 and TRBJ1-1; D gene uncertain. The V end was cut by 1 base, the J end by 10 bases, with 13 bases between. Germline assignment: CDR1 MGHRA and CDR2 YSYEKL. The CDR3 has 13 residues. CDR3 bases: TGCGCCAGCAGCCAAGCCGGCTCTGTTGGAGCTTTCTTT. This translates into CASSQAGSVGAFF.

This clonotype was observed at least ten times. This chain's CDR3 is CSVGDRGRTDTQYF. The CDR3 coding sequence is TGCAGCGTTGGTGACAGGGGGCGAACAGATACGCAGTATTTT. This rearrangement joins TRBV29-1 to TRBJ2-3; TRBD1 agrees at 10 bases. V lost 4 bases and J lost 3; bases outside the gene matches: 4. CDR3 size: 14 residues. Germline loops: CDR1 SQVTM, CDR2 ANQGSEA.

This clonotype was detected many times. The gene calls are TRBV29-1 and TRBJ2-2; D gene unclear. CDR3 size: 14 residues. V lost 4 bases, J lost 10 bases, and 19 bases lay in between. The germline gives CDR1 SQVTM, CDR2 ANQGSEA. CDR3 loop: CSVGSRSPIEELFF. The CDR3 DNA follows: TGCAGCGTTGGATCGCGTAGTCCTATCGAGGAGCTGTTTTTT.

The rearrangement uses TRBV29-1 and TRBJ2-1; the D is unclear. This CDR3 has 11 residues. CDR1 and CDR2 (germline): SQVTM, ANQGSEA. V was shortened by 8 bases and J by 5 bases, with 10 bases between the two germline ends. CDR3 DNA sequence: TGCAGCTCCAAGAGGAACAATGAGCAGTTCTTC. Its protein product is CSSKRNNEQFF.

This clonotype was counted at least ten times. This rearrangement joins TRBV7-2 to TRBJ2-1, with a weak D call TRBD1 (6 bases). There are 14 residues in the CDR3. Germline assignment: CDR1 SGHTA and CDR2 FQGNSA. V was pared by 7 bases and J by 5 bases, with 15 bases between. CDR3 sequence: CASTSRGGHNEQFF. For the CDR3, the DNA is TGTGCCAGCACATCCAGGGGTGGGCACAATGAGCAGTTCTTC.

This clonotype was picked up a small number of times. V and J are TRBV3-1 and TRBJ2-5, with TRBD1 identical over 10 bases. With 4 bases clipped from V and 6 bases from J, the junction kept 5 bases outside the gene matches. CDR1 and CDR2 (germline): LGHDT, YNNKEL (reference sequence). CDR3 length: 14 residues. In nucleotides, the CDR3 is TGTGCCAGCAGCCCCGGACAGGGGGAACAGACCCAGTACTTC. Translating it yields CASSPGQGEQTQYF.

This clonotype was found a few times. The chain is built from TRBV29-1 and TRBJ2-3; D assignment may be TRBD1 or TRBD2 (5 bases each). Trimming left V 7 bases short and J 4 bases short, with 15 bases between. The length of the CDR3 is 13 residues. Germline CDR1 is SQVTM and CDR2 is ANQGSEA. The CDR3 DNA is TGCAGCGCTGTGGGGACCCAGGCAGATACGCAGTATTTT. Amino acids: CSAVGTQADTQYF.

The sample holds many counts of this clonotype. The gene calls are TRBV11-3 and TRBJ2-1; D is undetermined. Germline CDR1 and CDR2: SGHNT and YENEEA. The CDR3 length is 13 residues. With 2 bases removed from V and 8 bases from J, the gap between germline ends came to 10 bases. In DNA form, the CDR3 reads TGTGCCAGCAGCTTATCAGGTAGTGATGAGCAGTTCTTC. The encoded protein is CASSLSGSDEQFF. The variable domain in full, with the rest retrieved from reference TRBV11-3 and TRBJ2-1, is EAGVVQSPRYKIIEKKQPVAFWCNPISGHNTLYWYLQNLGQGPELLIRYENEEAVDDSQLPKDRFSAERLKGVDSTLKIQPAELGDSAVYLCASSLSGSDEQFFGPGTRLTVL.

The rearrangement uses TRBV15 and TRBJ2-1, with D possibly TRBD1 on 6 matching bases. Germline assignment: CDR1 LNHNV and CDR2 YYDKDF (reference sequence). Trimming took off 2 bases at V and 9 bases at J, with 17 bases between the two ends. This CDR3 spans 15 amino acids. CDR3 nucleotide sequence: TGTGCCACCAGCAGACGTACCCCAGGGGTGGGTGAGCAGTTCTTC. Translation gives CATSRRTPGVGEQFF.

This clonotype was observed many times. V is TRBV18 and J is TRBJ2-7; maybe TRBD1 (6 bases). The V and J ends lost 3 bases and 2 bases respectively, with 11 bases between them. The CDR3 has 14 amino acids. Germline V gene lookup returns CDR1 KGHSH and CDR2 LQKENI. CDR3 amino acids: CASSPPDSPYEQYF. CDR3 nucleotides: TGTGCCAGCTCACCCCCGGACAGCCCCTACGAGCAGTACTTC. Full variable domain (missing parts from reference TRBV18 and TRBJ2-7): NAGVMQNPRHLVRRRGQEARLRCSPMKGHSHVYWYRQLPEEGLKFMVYLQKENIIDESGMPKERFSAEFPKEGPSILRIQQVVRGDSAAYFCASSPPDSPYEQYFGPGTRLTVT.

The table lists this clonotype with a few counts. V gene TRBV3-1 combines with J gene TRBJ2-2; TRBD2 agrees at 13 bases. The CDR3 consists of 15 residues. Germline trimming cut 4 bases from V and 4 bases from J; bases unmatched to any gene: 0. CDR1 is LGHDT and CDR2 is YNNKEL in the germline V gene (reference sequence). As DNA, the CDR3 is TGTGCCAGCAGCCGGACTAGCGGGAGCACCGGGGAGCTGTTTTTT. This encodes CASSRTSGSTGELFF.

This clonotype was detected many times. The genes are TRBV20-1 and TRBJ1-1; possible D gene TRBD1, 5 bases. The CDR3 contains 12 residues. The germline V gene has CDR1 DFQATT and CDR2 SNEGSKA (reference sequence). Trimming took off 4 bases at V and 3 bases at J, with 9 bases between the two ends. This chain's CDR3 is CSATQGYTEAFF. In DNA, the CDR3 is TGCAGTGCTACCCAGGGATACACTGAAGCTTTCTTT.

The V and J genes are TRBV29-1 and TRBJ1-1; no reliable D call. Germline assignment: CDR1 SQVTM and CDR2 ANQGSEA. There are 13 residues in the CDR3. V was cut by 1 base and J by 7 bases, with 13 bases left in between. The CDR3 nucleotides are TGCAGCGTTGAAGGTATAGGGAAAATTGAAGCTTTCTTT. It codes for CSVEGIGKIEAFF. Filled out from reference TRBV29-1 and TRBJ1-1, the complete variable domain reads SAVISQKPSRDICQRGTSLTIQCQVDSQVTMMFWYRQQPGQSLTLIATANQGSEATYESGFVIDKFPISRPNLTFSTLTVSNMSPEDSSIYLCSVEGIGKIEAFFGQGTRLTVV.

The table lists this clonotype with a few counts. The rearrangement links TRBV27 to TRBJ1-4; a weak D match, TRBD1 (5 bases). The V and J ends lost 11 bases and 7 bases respectively, with 11 bases between them. Germline values: CDR1 MNHEY, CDR2 SMNVEV (reference sequence). This CDR3 is built from 11 residues. Written as DNA, the CDR3 is TGTGCCTGCCGGGGCGGTGAAAAACTGTTTTTT. Protein: CACRGGEKLFF.

Here the CDR3 reads CASSFEGQGRTPLHF. As DNA, the CDR3 is TGCGCCAGCAGCTTTGAAGGACAGGGGAGGACACCCCTCCACTTT. The chain has TRBV5-1 and TRBJ1-6, with 9 bases matching TRBD1. V dropped 2 bases and J dropped 11; count of bases not matched to a gene: 8. CDR1 and CDR2 (germline): SGHRS, YFSETQ. CDR3 size: 15 residues. Drawing the rest from reference TRBV5-1 and TRBJ1-6, the complete variable domain is KAGVTQTPRYLIKTRGQQVTLSCSPISGHRSVSWYQQTPGQGLQFLFEYFSETQRNKGNFPGRFSGRQFSNSRSEMNVSTLELGDSALYLCASSFEGQGRTPLHFGNGTRLTVT.

This clonotype was recorded at least ten times. The chain's CDR3 is CSVEGGREQYF. The CDR3 region has the DNA TGCAGCGTTGAAGGGGGAAGGGAGCAGTACTTC. The J gene is TRBJ2-7, the V gene TRBV29-1; D is uncertain. The germline V gene encodes CDR1 SQVTM and CDR2 ANQGSEA. V lost 1 base, J lost 7 bases, and 8 bases lay in between. This CDR3 contains 11 residues.

The table lists this clonotype with many counts. The gene calls are TRBV20-1 and TRBJ2-1; D possibly corresponds to TRBD1 (5 bases). V was clipped by 2 bases and J by 5 bases, with 7 bases between them. Germline CDR1 and CDR2: DFQATT and SNEGSKA (reference sequence). CDR3 length: 12 residues. The CDR3 spells CSARSGHNEQFF. CDR3 nucleotide sequence: TGCAGTGCTAGATCAGGGCACAATGAGCAGTTCTTC.

This clonotype was recorded many times. The V and J genes are TRBV6-5 and TRBJ2-7; D may be TRBD2 (7 bases). Germline V gene data show CDR1 as MNHEY and CDR2 as SVGAGI. The V gene lost 5 bases and the J gene lost 2 bases, with 13 bases spanning the gap. The CDR3 loop spans 14 amino acids. Here the CDR3 DNA reads TGTGCCAGCAGTCCCGCGGGGGCAACCTACGAGCAGTACTTC. Protein: CASSPAGATYEQYF.